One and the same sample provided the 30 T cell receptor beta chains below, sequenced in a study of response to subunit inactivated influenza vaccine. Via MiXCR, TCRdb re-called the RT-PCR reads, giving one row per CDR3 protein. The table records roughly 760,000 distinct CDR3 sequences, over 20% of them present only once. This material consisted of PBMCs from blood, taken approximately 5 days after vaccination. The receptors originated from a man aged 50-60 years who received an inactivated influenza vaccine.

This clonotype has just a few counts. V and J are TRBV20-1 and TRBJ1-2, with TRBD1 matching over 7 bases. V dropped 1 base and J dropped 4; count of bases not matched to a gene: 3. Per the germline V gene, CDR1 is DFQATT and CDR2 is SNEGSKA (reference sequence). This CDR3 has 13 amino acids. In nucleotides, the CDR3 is TGCAGTGCTAGAGCGGGACAGTTCTATGGCTACACCTTC. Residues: CSARAGQFYGYTF.

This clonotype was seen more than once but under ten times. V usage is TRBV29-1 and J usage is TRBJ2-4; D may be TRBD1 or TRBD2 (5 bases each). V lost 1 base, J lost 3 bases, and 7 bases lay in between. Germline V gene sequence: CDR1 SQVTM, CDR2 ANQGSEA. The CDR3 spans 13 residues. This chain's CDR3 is CSVEGGFKNIQYF. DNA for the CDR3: TGCAGCGTTGAAGGGGGGTTCAAAAACATTCAGTACTTC.

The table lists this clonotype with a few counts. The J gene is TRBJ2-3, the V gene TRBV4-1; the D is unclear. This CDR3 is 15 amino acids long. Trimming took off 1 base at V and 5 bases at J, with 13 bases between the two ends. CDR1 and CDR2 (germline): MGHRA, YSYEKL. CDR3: CASSQVVLLGDTQYF. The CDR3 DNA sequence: TGCGCCAGCAGCCAAGTGGTATTATTAGGAGATACGCAGTATTTT.

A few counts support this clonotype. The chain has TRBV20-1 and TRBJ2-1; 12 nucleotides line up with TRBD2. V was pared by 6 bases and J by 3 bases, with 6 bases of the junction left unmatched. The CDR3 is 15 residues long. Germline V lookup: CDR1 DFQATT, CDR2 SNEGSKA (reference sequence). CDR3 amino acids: CSARGLAGFYNEQFF. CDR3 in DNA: TGCAGTGCCCGGGGACTAGCGGGTTTCTACAATGAGCAGTTCTTC.

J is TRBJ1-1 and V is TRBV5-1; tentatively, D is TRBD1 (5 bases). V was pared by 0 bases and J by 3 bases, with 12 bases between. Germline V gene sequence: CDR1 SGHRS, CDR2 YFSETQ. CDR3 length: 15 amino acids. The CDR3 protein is CASSLGSLGDTEAFF. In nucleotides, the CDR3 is TGCGCCAGCAGCTTGGGGTCATTGGGGGACACTGAAGCTTTCTTT.

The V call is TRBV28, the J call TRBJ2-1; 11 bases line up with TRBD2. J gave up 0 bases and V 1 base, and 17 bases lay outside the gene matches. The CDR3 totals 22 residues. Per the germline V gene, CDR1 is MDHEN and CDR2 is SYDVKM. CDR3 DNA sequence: TGTGCCAGCAGTTTATACCAGCCGGGACTAGCGGAATCCATGGGCTCCTACAATGAGCAGTTCTTC. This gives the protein CASSLYQPGLAESMGSYNEQFF.

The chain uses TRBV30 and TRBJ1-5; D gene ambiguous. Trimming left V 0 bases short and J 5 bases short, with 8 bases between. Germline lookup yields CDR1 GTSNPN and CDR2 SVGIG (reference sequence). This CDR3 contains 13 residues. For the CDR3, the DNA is TGTGCCTGGAGTGTACGTGTGGATCAGCCCCAGCATTTT. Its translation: CAWSVRVDQPQHF.

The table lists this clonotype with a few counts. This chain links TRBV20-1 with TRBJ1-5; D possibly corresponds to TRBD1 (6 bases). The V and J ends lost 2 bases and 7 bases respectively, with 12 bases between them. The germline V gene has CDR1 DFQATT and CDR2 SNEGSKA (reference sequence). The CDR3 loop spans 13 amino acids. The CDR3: CSARTGANQPQHF. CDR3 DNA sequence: TGCAGTGCTAGAACGGGGGCGAACCAGCCCCAGCATTTT.

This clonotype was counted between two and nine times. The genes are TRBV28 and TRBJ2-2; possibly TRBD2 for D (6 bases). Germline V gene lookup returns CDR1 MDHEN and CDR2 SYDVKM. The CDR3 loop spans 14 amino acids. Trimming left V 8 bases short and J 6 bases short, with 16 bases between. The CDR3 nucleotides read TGTGCCAGCGAGGACTATCGGGGCGCCGGGGAGCTGTTTTTT. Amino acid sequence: CASEDYRGAGELFF.

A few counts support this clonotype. CDR3 loop: CASRHRPENSYEQYF. As DNA, the CDR3 is TGTGCCAGCAGACACCGTCCCGAGAACTCCTACGAGCAGTACTTC. The chain is built from TRBV4-2 and TRBJ2-7; D gene uncertain. The germline V gene has CDR1 LGHNA and CDR2 YNFKEQ. V was cut by 6 bases and J by 0 bases, with 15 bases left in between. The CDR3 runs 15 residues.

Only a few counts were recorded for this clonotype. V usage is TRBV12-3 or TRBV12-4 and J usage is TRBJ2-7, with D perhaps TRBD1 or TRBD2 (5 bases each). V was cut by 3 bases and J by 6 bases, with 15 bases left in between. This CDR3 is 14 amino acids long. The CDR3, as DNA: TGTGCCAGCAGTTTGGGCTCTCCGGGGCGCGAGCAGTACTTC. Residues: CASSLGSPGREQYF.

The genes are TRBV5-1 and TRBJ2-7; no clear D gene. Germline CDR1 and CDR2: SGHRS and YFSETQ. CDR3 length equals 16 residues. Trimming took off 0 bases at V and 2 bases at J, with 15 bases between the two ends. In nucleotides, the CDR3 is TGCGCCAGCAGCTTGGGGCCATTCACCCCCCCCTACGAGCAGTACTTC. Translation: CASSLGPFTPPYEQYF.

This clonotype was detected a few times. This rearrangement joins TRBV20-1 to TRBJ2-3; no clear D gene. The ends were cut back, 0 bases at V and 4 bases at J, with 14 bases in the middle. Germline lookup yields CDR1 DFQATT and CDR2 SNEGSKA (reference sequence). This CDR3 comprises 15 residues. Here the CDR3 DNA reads TGCAGTGCTAGAGACTCTTACTCAGGCCCAGATACGCAGTATTTT. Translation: CSARDSYSGPDTQYF.

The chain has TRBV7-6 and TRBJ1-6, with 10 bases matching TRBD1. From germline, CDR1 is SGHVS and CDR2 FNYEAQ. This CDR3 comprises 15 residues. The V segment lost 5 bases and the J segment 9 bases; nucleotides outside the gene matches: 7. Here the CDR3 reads CASSGGTGEGSPLHF. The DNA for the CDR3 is TGTGCCAGCAGCGGAGGGACAGGGGAAGGTTCACCCCTCCACTTT.

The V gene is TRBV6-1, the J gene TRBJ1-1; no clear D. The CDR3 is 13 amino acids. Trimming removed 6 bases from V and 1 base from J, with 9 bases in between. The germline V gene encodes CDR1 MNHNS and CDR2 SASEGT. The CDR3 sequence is CASSLHWNTEAFF. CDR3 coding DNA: TGTGCCAGCAGCCTTCACTGGAACACTGAAGCTTTCTTT.

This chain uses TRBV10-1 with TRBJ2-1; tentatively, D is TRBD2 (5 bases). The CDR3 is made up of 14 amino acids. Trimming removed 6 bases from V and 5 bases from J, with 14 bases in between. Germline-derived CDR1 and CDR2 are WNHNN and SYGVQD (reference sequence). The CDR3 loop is CASSKGTRDNEQFF. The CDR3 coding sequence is TGCGCCAGCAGCAAGGGAACTAGAGACAATGAGCAGTTCTTC.

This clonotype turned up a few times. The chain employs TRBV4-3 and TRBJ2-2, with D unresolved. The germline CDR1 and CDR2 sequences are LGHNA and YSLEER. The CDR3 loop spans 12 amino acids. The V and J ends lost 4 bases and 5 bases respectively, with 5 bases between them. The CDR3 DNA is TGCGCCAGCAGCCCTGTGACCGGGGAGCTGTTTTTT. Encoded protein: CASSPVTGELFF.

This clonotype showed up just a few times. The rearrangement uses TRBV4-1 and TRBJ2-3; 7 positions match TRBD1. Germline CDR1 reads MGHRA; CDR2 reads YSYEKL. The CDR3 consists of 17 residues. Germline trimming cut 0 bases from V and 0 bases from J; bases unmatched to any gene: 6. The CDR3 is CASSQDGTGASTDTQYF. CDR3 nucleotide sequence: TGCGCCAGCAGCCAAGATGGTACAGGGGCTAGCACAGATACGCAGTATTTT.

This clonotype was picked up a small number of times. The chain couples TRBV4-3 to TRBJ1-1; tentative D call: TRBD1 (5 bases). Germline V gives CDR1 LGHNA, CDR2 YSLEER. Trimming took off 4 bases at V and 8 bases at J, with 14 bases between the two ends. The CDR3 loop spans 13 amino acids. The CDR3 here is CASSLEAGAEAFF. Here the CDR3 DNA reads TGCGCCAGCAGCCTCGAGGCTGGGGCCGAAGCTTTCTTT.

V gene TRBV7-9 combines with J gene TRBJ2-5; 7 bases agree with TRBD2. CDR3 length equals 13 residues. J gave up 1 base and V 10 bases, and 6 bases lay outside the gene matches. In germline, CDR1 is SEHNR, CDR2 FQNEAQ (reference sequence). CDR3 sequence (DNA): TGTGCCACTCTTGGGACTATCCAAGAGACCCAGTACTTC. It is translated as CATLGTIQETQYF. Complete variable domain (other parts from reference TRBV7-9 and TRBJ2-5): DTGVSQNPRHKITKRGQNVTFRCDPISEHNRLYWYRQTLGQGPEFLTYFQNEAQLEKSRLLSDRFSAERPKGSFSTLEIQRTEQGDSAMYLCATLGTIQETQYFGPGTRLLVL.

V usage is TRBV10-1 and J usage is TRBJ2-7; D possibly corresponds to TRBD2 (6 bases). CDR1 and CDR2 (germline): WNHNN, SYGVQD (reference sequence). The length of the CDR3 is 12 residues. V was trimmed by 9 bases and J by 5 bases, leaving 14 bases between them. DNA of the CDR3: TGCGCCAGTTCATGGGACTTCCACGAGCAGTACTTC. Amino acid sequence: CASSWDFHEQYF.

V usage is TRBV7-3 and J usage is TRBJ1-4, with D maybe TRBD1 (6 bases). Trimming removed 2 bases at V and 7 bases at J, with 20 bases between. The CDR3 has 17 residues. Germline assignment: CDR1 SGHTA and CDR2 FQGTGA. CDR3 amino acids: CASSLRDRRPRGEKLFF. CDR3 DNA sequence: TGTGCCAGCAGCTTACGAGACAGGCGTCCTAGGGGTGAAAAACTGTTTTTT.

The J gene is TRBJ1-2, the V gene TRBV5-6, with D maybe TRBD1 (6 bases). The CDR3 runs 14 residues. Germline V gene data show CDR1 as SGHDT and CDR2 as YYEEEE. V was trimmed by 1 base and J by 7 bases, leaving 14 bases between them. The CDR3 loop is CASSLLGASGGYTF. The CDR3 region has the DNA TGTGCCAGCAGCTTGTTGGGGGCATCGGGTGGCTACACCTTC.

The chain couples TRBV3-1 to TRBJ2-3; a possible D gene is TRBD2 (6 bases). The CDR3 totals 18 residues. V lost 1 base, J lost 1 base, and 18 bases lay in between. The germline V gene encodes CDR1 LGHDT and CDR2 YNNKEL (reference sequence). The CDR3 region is CASSQGTSGGSGTDTQYF. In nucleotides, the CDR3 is TGTGCCAGCAGCCAAGGCACCTCAGGAGGGAGCGGCACAGATACGCAGTATTTT.

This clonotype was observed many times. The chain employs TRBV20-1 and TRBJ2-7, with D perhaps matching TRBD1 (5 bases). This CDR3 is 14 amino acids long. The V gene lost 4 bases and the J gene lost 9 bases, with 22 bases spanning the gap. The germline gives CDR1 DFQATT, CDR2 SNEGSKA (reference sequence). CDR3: CSATSQGFLPGQYF. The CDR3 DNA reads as TGCAGTGCTACTTCGCAGGGTTTTCTACCGGGGCAGTACTTC.

The CDR3 coding sequence is TGTGCCAGCAGCGTAGGGGTCCTGGCACTAAATGAGCAGTTCTTC. The encoded protein is CASSVGVLALNEQFF. This chain connects TRBV9 to TRBJ2-1; D is uncertain. Trimming removed 0 bases at V and 7 bases at J, with 14 bases between. Looked up from germline, CDR1 is SGDLS and CDR2 is YYNGEE. The CDR3 is 15 residues long.

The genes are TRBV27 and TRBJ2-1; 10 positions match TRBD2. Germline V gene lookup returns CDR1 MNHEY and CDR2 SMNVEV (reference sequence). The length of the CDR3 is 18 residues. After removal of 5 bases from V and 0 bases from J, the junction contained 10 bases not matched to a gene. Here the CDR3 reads CASSPGLAAPSSYNEQFF. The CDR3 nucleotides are TGTGCCAGCAGTCCTGGACTAGCGGCCCCGAGCTCCTACAATGAGCAGTTCTTC.

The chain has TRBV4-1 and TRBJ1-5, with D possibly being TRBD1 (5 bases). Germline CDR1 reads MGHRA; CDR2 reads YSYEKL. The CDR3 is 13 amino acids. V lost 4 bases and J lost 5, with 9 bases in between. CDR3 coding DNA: TGCGCCAGCAGCCGGGAGGGACATCAGCCCCAGCATTTT. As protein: CASSREGHQPQHF.

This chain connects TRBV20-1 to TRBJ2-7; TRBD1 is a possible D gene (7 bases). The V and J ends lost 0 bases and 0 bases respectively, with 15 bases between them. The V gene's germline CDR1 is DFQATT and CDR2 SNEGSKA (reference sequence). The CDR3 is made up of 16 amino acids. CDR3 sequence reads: CSARDLGGDSSYEQYF. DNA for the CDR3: TGCAGTGCTAGAGATCTAGGCGGGGACAGCTCCTACGAGCAGTACTTC.

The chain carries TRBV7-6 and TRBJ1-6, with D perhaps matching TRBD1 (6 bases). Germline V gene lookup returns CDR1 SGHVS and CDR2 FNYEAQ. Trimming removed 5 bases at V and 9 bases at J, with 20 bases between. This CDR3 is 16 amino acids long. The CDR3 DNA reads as TGTGCCAGCAGCGAGGACAGCCACATAGTTGGTTCACCCCTCCACTTT. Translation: CASSEDSHIVGSPLHF.